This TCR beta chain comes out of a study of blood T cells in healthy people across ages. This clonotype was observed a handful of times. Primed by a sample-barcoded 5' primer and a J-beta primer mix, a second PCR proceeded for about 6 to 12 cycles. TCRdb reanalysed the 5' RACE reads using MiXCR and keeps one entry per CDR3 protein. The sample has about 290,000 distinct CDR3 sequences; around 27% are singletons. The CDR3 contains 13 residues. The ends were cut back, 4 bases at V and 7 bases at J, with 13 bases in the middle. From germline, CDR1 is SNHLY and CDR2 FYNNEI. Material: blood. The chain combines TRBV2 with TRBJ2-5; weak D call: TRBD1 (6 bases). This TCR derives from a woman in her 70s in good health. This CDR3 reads CASSGDKSATQYF. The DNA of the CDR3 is TGTGCCAGCAGTGGGGACAAGTCGGCGACCCAGTACTTC. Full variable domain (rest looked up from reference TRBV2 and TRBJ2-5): EPEVTQTPSHQVTQMGQEVILRCVPISNHLYFYWYRQILGQKVEFLVSFYNNEISEKSEIFDDQFSVERPDGSNFTLKIRSTKLEDSAMYFCASSGDKSATQYFGPGTRLLVL.